This TCR beta chain was recorded in a study of T cell responses to AZD1222 COVID-19 vaccine. The CDR3 loop spans 18 amino acids. Germline V CDR1 and CDR2: MNHEY, SMNVEV (reference sequence). V lost 7 bases to trimming and J lost 0 bases, with 24 bases between them. TCRdb's copy holds only in-frame clones and misses some; the assay was immunoSEQ multiplex PCR. The sample lists about 180,000 clones; 70% to 90% were seen once. The sample here was peripheral blood, taken 28 days after the second dose of the MenACWY control vaccine. The clonotype was recovered from an adult who received the MenACWY meningococcal vaccine as a control. The rearrangement links TRBV27 to TRBJ1-2; D is perhaps TRBD1 (5 bases). The CDR3 spells CASTFLEGLQGANYGYTF. The CDR3 nucleotides are TGTGCCAGCACCTTCTTGGAGGGGCTTCAAGGGGCTAACTATGGCTACACCTTC.